What follows are 17 T cell receptor beta chains derived from one specimen sequenced in a study of CXCR3-negative and CXCR3-positive naive CD8 T cells (dated by TCRdb to between 2018 and 2021). Overall results and qualifications from the work: Compared with CXCR3-negative naive cells, CXCR3-positive naive cells had TRB CDR3s with higher hydrophobicity (lower Kidera factor 4), lower energy, and higher strength and volume indices.

The sample was run on a NextSeq 550. The Human TCR Profiling Kit (MiLaboratory) was used to make UMI-labeled 5' RACE TRB cDNA libraries. The reads underwent TCRdb reprocessing, giving one record for each CDR3 protein sequence and no DNA. For this sample, the table gives approximately 48,000 distinct CDR3 sequences. In total, the top ten clones hold about 0.61% of the sample. These receptors lack a known antigen. Sequencing used naive CXCR3+ CD8+ T cells from blood. The meaning of the sample's cell subset or site label: CD45RO-CCR7+CD27+CD95- naive CD8+ T cells expressing CXCR3 (TNR3+). The receptor set was obtained from a human donor in good health. Some clones in this sample may be carry-over from other donors' samples.

V is TRBV7-3 and J is TRBJ2-4; TCRdb proposes TRBD1, but this gene call is untestable without DNA. The CDR3 extends over 16 amino acids. Germline assignment: CDR1 SGHTA and CDR2 FQGTGA. The CDR3: CASSGGTDLAKNIQYF.

V and J are TRBV29-1 and TRBJ2-5; the TRBD1 assignment by TCRdb is unverifiable without DNA. Germline V CDR1 and CDR2: SQVTM, ANQGSEA. This CDR3 has 12 residues. The CDR3 region is CSFSRGLETQYF.

CDR3 sequence: CASRGLAGAPNEQFF. The chain couples TRBV12-3 or TRBV12-4 to TRBJ2-1; the TCRdb call, TRBD2, lacks DNA for checking. CDR3 length equals 15 residues.

The chain is built from TRBV6-5 and TRBJ2-7; TCRdb selects TRBD1, and the lack of DNA leaves this call unchecked. The CDR3 contains 15 residues. Per the germline V gene, CDR1 is MNHEY and CDR2 is SVGAGI. The chain's CDR3 is CASSRQGAVDYEQYF.

The V gene is TRBV29-1, the J gene TRBJ1-1; TCRdb's D call, TRBD1, is unchecked because there is no DNA. The CDR3 loop spans 16 amino acids. CDR1 is SQVTM and CDR2 is ANQGSEA in the germline V gene. The CDR3: CSVLLRDRTMNTEAFF.

The chain couples TRBV6-6 to TRBJ2-7; the D gene TCRdb calls, TRBD2, cannot be checked with no DNA. The CDR3 totals 14 residues. The germline CDR1 and CDR2 sequences are MNHNY and SVGAGI (reference sequence). The CDR3 here is CASSYDTSGYEQYF.

The J gene is TRBJ2-2, the V gene TRBV14. Germline V gene lookup returns CDR1 SGHDN and CDR2 FVKESK. This CDR3 has 13 amino acids. CDR3 sequence reads: CASSGWVTGELFF.

The J gene is TRBJ1-1, the V gene TRBV6-5; lacking DNA, the TRBD1 call made by TCRdb goes unchecked. Germline V gene sequence: CDR1 MNHEY, CDR2 SVGAGI. The CDR3 is 13 residues long. CDR3 loop: CASRQGIYTEAFF.

The rearrangement uses TRBV15 and TRBJ2-6. Germline-derived CDR1 and CDR2 are LNHNV and YYDKDF (reference sequence). The CDR3 sequence is 14 residues long. This chain's CDR3 is CASRRGSGANVLTF. Filled out from reference TRBV15 and TRBJ2-6, the complete variable domain reads DAMVIQNPRYQVTQFGKPVTLSCSQTLNHNVMYWYQQKSSQAPKLLFHYYDKDFNNEADTPDNFQSRRPNTSFCFLDIRSPGLGDTAMYLCASRRGSGANVLTFGAGSRLTVL.

The rearrangement uses TRBV27 and TRBJ2-7; absent DNA, TCRdb's TRBD1 call cannot be checked. The CDR3 covers 14 residues. The germline V gene encodes CDR1 MNHEY and CDR2 SMNVEV (reference sequence). CDR3 residues: CASSLLVQAYEQYF.

The chain uses TRBV19 and TRBJ1-1; TCRdb calls TRBD1, which cannot be checked without DNA. The CDR3 is 14 residues long. Looked up from germline, CDR1 is LNHDA and CDR2 is SQIVND (reference sequence). The CDR3 reads CASSPAGPNTEAFF.

The chain uses TRBV7-3 and TRBJ2-2. Germline CDR1 SGHTA, CDR2 FQGTGA. CDR3 length: 13 residues. The CDR3 protein is CASCDLNTGELFF.

The chain links TRBV5-5 to TRBJ2-7. CDR3 size: 14 residues. Per the germline V gene, CDR1 is SGHKS and CDR2 is YYEKEE (reference sequence). This CDR3 reads CASSLTNPTYEQYF.

V gene TRBV28 combines with J gene TRBJ2-3; absent DNA, TCRdb's TRBD1 call cannot be checked. The germline V gene encodes CDR1 MDHEN and CDR2 SYDVKM. The CDR3 runs to 17 residues. This CDR3 reads CASSFSDRVPSTDTQYF. Supplemented by reference TRBV28 and TRBJ2-3, the full variable domain reads DVKVTQSSRYLVKRTGEKVFLECVQDMDHENMFWYRQDPGLGLRLIYFSYDVKMKEKGDIPEGYSVSREKKERFSLILESASTNQTSMYLCASSFSDRVPSTDTQYFGPGTRLTVL.

The V and J genes are TRBV20-1 and TRBJ2-5; the D call from TCRdb, TRBD1, cannot be confirmed without DNA. The CDR3 spans 14 residues. CDR1 and CDR2 (germline): DFQATT, SNEGSKA (reference sequence). The CDR3 protein is CSAYTPDRQETQYF.

The V call is TRBV2, the J call TRBJ2-3; the D call of TRBD1 rests on TCRdb alone, since no DNA is present to check it. Germline values: CDR1 SNHLY, CDR2 FYNNEI. The CDR3 loop spans 16 amino acids. The CDR3 reads CASSAVGAIITDTQYF.

The chain links TRBV20-1 to TRBJ2-3; lacking DNA, the TRBD1 call made by TCRdb goes unchecked. This CDR3 has 14 residues. Germline V gene sequence: CDR1 DFQATT, CDR2 SNEGSKA (reference sequence). The CDR3 is CSAPLAGGQGTQYF.